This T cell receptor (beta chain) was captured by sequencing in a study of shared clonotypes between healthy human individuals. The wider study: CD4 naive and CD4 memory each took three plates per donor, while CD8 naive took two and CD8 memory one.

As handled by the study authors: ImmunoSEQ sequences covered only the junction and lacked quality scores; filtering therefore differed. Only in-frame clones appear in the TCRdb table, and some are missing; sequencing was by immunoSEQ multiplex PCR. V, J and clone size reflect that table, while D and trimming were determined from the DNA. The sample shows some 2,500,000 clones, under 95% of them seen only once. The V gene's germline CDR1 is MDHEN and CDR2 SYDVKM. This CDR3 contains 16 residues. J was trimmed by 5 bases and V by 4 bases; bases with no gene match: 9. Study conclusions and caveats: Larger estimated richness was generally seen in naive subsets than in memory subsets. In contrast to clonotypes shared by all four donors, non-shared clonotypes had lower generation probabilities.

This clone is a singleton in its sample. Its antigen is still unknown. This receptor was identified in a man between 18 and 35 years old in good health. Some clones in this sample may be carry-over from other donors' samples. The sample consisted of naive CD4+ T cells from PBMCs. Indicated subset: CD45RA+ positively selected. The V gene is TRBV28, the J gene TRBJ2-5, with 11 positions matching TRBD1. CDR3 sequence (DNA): TGTGCCAGCAGTTCCGGGACAGGGGGACTTTTTGAGACCCAGTACTTC. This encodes CASSSGTGGLFETQYF.